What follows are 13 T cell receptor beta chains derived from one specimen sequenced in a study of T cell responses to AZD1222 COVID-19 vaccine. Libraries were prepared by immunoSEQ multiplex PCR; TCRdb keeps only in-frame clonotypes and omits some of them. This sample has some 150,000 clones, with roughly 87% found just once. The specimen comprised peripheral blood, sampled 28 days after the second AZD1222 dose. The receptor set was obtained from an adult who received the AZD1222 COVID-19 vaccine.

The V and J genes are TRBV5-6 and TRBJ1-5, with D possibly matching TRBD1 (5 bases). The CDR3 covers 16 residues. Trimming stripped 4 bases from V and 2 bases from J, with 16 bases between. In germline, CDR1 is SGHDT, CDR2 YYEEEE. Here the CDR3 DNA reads TGTGCCAGCAGCAGGATGATAAGGGGCGGCAATCAGCCCCAGCATTTT. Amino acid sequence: CASSRMIRGGNQPQHF.

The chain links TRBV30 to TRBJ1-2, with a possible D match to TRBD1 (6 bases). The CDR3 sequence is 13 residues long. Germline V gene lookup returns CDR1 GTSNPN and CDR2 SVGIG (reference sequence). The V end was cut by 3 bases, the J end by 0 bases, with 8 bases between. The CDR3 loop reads CAWRGGPNYGYTF. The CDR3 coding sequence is TGTGCCTGGAGGGGGGGCCCTAACTATGGCTACACCTTC.

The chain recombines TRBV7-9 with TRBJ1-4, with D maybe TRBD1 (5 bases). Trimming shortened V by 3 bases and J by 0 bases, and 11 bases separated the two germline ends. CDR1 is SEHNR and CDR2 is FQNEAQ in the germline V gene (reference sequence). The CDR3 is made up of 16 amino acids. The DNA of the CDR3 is TGTGCCAGCAGCTTTCCCGGGGGGACAACTAATGAAAAACTGTTTTTT. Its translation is CASSFPGGTTNEKLFF.

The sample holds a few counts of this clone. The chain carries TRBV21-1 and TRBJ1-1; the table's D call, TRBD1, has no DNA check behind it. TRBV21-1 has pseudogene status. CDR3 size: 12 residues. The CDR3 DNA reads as TGTGCCAGCAGCAAACTCAACAGACAGGCTTTCTTT. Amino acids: CASSKLNRQAFF.

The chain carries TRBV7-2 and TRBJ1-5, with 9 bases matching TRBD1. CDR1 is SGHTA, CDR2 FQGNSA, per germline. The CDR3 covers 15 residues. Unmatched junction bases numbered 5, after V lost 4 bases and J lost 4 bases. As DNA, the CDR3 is TGTGCCAGCAGCTACAGGACAGGGGTAAATCAGCCCCAGCATTTT. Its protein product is CASSYRTGVNQPQHF.

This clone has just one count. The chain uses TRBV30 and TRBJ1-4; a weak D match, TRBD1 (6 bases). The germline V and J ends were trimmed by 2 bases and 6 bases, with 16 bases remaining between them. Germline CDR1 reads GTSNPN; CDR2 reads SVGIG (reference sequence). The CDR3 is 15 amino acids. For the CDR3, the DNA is TGTGCCTGGAGTCCCCCTAGGGGGTGGGATGAAAAACTGTTTTTT. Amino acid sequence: CAWSPPRGWDEKLFF.

The CDR3 is CASSLGELSNQPQHF. Written as DNA, the CDR3 is TGTGCCAGCAGCTTAGGGGAGCTTAGCAATCAGCCCCAGCATTTT. This rearrangement joins TRBV5-8 to TRBJ1-5; D is perhaps TRBD1 (5 bases). This CDR3 spans 15 amino acids. CDR1 is SGHTS and CDR2 is YDEGEE in the germline V gene. V lost 2 bases, J lost 0 bases, and 9 bases lay in between.

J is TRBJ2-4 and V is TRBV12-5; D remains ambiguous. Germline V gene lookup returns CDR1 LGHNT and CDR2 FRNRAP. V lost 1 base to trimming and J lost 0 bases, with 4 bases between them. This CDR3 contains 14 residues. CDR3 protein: CASGLAIAKNIQYF. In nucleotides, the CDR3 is TGTGCTAGTGGTTTGGCCATAGCCAAAAACATTCAGTACTTC.

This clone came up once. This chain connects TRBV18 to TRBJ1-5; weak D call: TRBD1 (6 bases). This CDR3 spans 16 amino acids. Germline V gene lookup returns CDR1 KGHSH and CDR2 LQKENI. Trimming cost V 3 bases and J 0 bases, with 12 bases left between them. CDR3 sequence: CASSPMDSVSNQPQHF. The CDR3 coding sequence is TGTGCCAGCTCACCCATGGACAGTGTTAGCAATCAGCCCCAGCATTTT.

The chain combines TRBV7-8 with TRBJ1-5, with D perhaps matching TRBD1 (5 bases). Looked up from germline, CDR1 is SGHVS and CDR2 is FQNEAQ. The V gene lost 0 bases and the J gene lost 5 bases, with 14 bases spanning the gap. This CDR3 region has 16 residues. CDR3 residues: CASSLAAGRVDQPQHF. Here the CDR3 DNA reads TGTGCCAGCAGCTTAGCTGCAGGGAGGGTCGATCAGCCCCAGCATTTT.

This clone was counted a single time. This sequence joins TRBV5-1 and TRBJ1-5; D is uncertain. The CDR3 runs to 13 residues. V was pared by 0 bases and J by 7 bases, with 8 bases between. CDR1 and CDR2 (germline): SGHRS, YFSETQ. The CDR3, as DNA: TGCGCCAGCAGCTTGGGGACGGGCCAGCCCCAGCATTTT. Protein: CASSLGTGQPQHF. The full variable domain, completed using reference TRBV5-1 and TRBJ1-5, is KAGVTQTPRYLIKTRGQQVTLSCSPISGHRSVSWYQQTPGQGLQFLFEYFSETQRNKGNFPGRFSGRQFSNSRSEMNVSTLELGDSALYLCASSLGTGQPQHFGDGTRLSIL.

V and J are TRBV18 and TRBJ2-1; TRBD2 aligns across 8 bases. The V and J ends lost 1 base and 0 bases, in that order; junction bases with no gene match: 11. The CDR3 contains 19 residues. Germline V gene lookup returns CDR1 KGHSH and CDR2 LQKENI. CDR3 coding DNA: TGTGCCAGCTCACCACGGACTAGCTTGGTCTGGAGCTCCTACAATGAGCAGTTCTTC. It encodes CASSPRTSLVWSSYNEQFF.

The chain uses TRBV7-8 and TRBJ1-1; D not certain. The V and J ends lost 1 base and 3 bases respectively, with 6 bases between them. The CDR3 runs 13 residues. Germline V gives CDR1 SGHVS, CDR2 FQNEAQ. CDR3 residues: CASSLVWDTEAFF. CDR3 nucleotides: TGTGCCAGCAGCTTAGTGTGGGACACTGAAGCTTTCTTT.